These 8 T cell receptor beta chains share one sample of origin, sequenced in a study of OX40 agonist ivuxolimab in advanced cancers. Only in-frame clones appear in the TCRdb table, and some are missing; sequencing was by immunoSEQ multiplex PCR. The table has tens of thousands of clones, approximately 90% seen once. Sequences were derived from CD4+ or CD8+ T cells sorted from blood, sampled in a trial of the OX40 agonist ivuxolimab. These receptors all come from an adult with an advanced solid tumor such as melanoma, head and neck, liver or kidney cancer.

Only one count was recorded for this clone. The chain couples TRBV28 to TRBJ2-7; the match to TRBD2 covers 7 bases. Germline V CDR1 and CDR2: MDHEN, SYDVKM. The CDR3 spans 14 residues. J was trimmed by 5 bases and V by 7 bases; bases with no gene match: 11. DNA for the CDR3: TGTGCCAGCAACCCGGGGAGGGTTTATGACGAGCAGTACTTC. Translated: CASNPGRVYDEQYF.

In its sample, this clone was seen a few times. The chain has TRBV5-1 and TRBJ2-2, with D perhaps matching TRBD1 or TRBD2 (5 bases each). The V end lost 4 bases, the J end lost 4 bases, and 14 bases lay between the germline ends. The CDR3 is 15 residues long. Germline values: CDR1 SGHRS, CDR2 YFSETQ. CDR3 loop: CASSPLAGTTGELFF. The CDR3 coding sequence is TGCGCCAGCAGCCCCCTGGCAGGGACCACCGGGGAGCTGTTTTTT.

The rearrangement uses TRBV5-6 and TRBJ2-2, with D unclear. The length of the CDR3 is 16 residues. V lost 4 bases and J 5 bases, leaving 18 bases between the germline ends. Per the germline V gene, CDR1 is SGHDT and CDR2 is YYEEEE. CDR3 loop: CASSPYFKQRTGELFF. CDR3 DNA: TGTGCCAGCAGCCCATACTTTAAACAGCGAACCGGGGAGCTGTTTTTT.

The chain carries TRBV4-1 and TRBJ2-7; 10 bases are a match to TRBD1. The CDR3 covers 15 residues. Germline-derived CDR1 and CDR2 are MGHRA and YSYEKL. V was clipped by 4 bases and J by 5 bases; unmatched bases: 8. DNA of the CDR3: TGCGCCAGCAGCCGTTCGAGACAGGGGGCACACGAGCAGTACTTC. Protein: CASSRSRQGAHEQYF.

The chain carries TRBV7-8 and TRBJ2-2; 11 bases match TRBD2. This CDR3 is 17 amino acids long. V was pared by 5 bases and J by 5 bases, with 10 bases of the junction left unmatched. In germline, CDR1 is SGHVS, CDR2 FQNEAQ. This CDR3 is CASSNLAGGSFTGELFF. The CDR3 bases are TGTGCCAGCAGCAATCTAGCGGGGGGAAGCTTTACCGGGGAGCTGTTTTTT.

The chain links TRBV2 to TRBJ2-3; D may correspond to TRBD1 or TRBD2 (5 bases each). The CDR3 is 12 residues long. The ends were cut back, 6 bases at V and 5 bases at J, with 9 bases in the middle. Looked up from germline, CDR1 is SNHLY and CDR2 is FYNNEI. The CDR3, as DNA: TGTGCCAGCAGGGAGAGGGGAGATACGCAGTATTTT. Translation gives CASRERGDTQYF.

The chain combines TRBV2 with TRBJ2-5; D remains unclear. Per the germline V gene, CDR1 is SNHLY and CDR2 is FYNNEI. This CDR3 spans 12 amino acids. V lost 5 bases and J lost 5, with 9 bases in between. CDR3 residues: CASSTFTETQYF. The DNA for the CDR3 is TGTGCCAGCAGTACCTTTACGGAGACCCAGTACTTC.

The rearrangement joins TRBV19 to TRBJ2-5; D remains ambiguous. Germline CDR1 reads LNHDA; CDR2 reads SQIVND (reference sequence). With 2 bases removed from V and 2 bases from J, the gap between germline ends came to 9 bases. The CDR3 runs 14 residues. CDR3 sequence reads: CASSIIGDQETQYF. The CDR3 nucleotides read TGTGCCAGTAGTATAATTGGAGATCAAGAGACCCAGTACTTC.